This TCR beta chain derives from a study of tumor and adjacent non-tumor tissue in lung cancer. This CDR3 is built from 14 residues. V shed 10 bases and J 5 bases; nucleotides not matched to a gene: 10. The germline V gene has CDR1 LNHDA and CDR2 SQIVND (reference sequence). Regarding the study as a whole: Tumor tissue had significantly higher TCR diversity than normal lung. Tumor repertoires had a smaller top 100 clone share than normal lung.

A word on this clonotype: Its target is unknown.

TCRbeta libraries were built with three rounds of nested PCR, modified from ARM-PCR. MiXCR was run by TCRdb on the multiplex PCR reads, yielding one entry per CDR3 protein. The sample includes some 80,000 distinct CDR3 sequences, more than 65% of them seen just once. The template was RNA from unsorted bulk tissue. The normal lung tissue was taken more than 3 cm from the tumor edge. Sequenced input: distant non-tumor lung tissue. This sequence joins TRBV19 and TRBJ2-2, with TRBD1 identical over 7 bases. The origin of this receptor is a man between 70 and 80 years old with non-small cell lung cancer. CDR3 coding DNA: TGTGCCACTAGCATGGGACAGCGGACCGGGGAGCTGTTTTTT. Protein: CATSMGQRTGELFF.